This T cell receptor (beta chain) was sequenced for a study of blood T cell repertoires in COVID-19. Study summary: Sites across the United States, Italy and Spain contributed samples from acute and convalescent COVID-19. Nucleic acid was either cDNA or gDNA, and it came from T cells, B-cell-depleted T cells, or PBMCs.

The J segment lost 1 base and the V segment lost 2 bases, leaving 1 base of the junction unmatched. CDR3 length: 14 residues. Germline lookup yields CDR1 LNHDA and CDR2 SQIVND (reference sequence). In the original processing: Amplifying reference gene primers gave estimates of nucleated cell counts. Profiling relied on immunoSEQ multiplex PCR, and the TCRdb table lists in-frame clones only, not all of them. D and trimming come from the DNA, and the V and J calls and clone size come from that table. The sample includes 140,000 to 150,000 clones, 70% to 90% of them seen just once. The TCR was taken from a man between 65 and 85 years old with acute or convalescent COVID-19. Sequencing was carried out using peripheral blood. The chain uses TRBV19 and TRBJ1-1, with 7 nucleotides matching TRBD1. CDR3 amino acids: CASSIRQGNTEAFF. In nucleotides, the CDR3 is TGTGCCAGTAGTATAAGACAGGGGAACACTGAAGCTTTCTTT.